Listed here are 5 T cell receptor beta chains from one sample, sequenced in a study of vaccination effects on CD4 cells after COVID-19 (dated by TCRdb to about 2022). Library prep was done by the immunoSEQ multiplex PCR assay. The table comes from immuneACCESS by way of TCRdb, which keeps in-frame sequences with V and J called. Part of the clones is missing from these tables; in studies checked, under half for an unresolved V gene and the rest for unknown reasons. In this sample the table shows around 79,000 clones, 60% to 85% of which occur a single time. The ten largest clones add up to under 12% of the sample. The ViraFEST assay stimulated PBMC with viral peptide pools and then used TCR sequencing to identify antigen-specific CD4+ T cell clonotypes by expansion. After approximately eleven days of culture, CD4+ T cells were isolated with the EasySep CD4+ T cell isolation kit. Healthy vaccine recipients had no prior SARS-CoV-2 infection, confirmed by negative nucleocapsid antibodies before and after vaccination.

No antigen has been assigned to these receptors. The sample in question was CD4+ T cells from PBMCs cultured with SARS-CoV-2 spike peptides, obtained before COVID-19 vaccination. The cell subset or site label of this sample denotes: SARS-CoV-2 spike overlapping peptide pool stimulation. Receptor source: a human donor who received a COVID-19 vaccine.

The V and J genes are TRBV2 and TRBJ1-3, with a weak D call TRBD1 (6 bases). CDR3 length: 14 amino acids. V was pared by 6 bases and J by 2 bases, with 11 bases between. Germline-derived CDR1 and CDR2 are SNHLY and FYNNEI. Here the CDR3 DNA reads TGTGCCAGCAGCTTAGGGACAACTGGAAACACCATATATTTT. It specifies CASSLGTTGNTIYF.

The rearrangement links TRBV5-1 to TRBJ1-2; TRBD1 might be the D (5 bases). This CDR3 spans 14 amino acids. Germline loops: CDR1 SGHRS, CDR2 YFSETQ. V lost 0 bases, J lost 4 bases, and 10 bases lay in between. For the CDR3, the DNA is TGCGCCAGCAGCTTGGTCGCAGGGACCTATGGCTACACCTTC. Protein: CASSLVAGTYGYTF.

The V gene is TRBV6-1, the J gene TRBJ2-7; no firm D call. Germline V gene sequence: CDR1 MNHNS, CDR2 SASEGT. The CDR3 covers 14 residues. The V end lost 2 bases, the J end lost 0 bases, and 8 bases lay between the germline ends. This CDR3 is CASSEIASSYEQYV. CDR3 in DNA: TGTGCCAGCAGTGAAATTGCCTCCTCCTACGAGCAGTACGTC.

The CDR3: CASSLKGPGSTDTQYF. The CDR3 nucleotides read TGTGCCAGCAGCTTAAAAGGGCCAGGGAGCACAGATACGCAGTATTTT. The genes are TRBV7-3 and TRBJ2-3; the D gene is possibly TRBD1 (5 bases). The CDR3 contains 16 residues. CDR1 SGHTA and CDR2 FQGTGA come from the germline V gene. The ends were cut back, 1 base at V and 0 bases at J, with 11 bases in the middle.

V gene TRBV2 combines with J gene TRBJ1-1, with D possibly being TRBD1 (5 bases). The V and J ends lost 0 bases and 12 bases respectively, with 11 bases between them. The CDR3 is made up of 12 amino acids. Looked up from germline, CDR1 is SNHLY and CDR2 is FYNNEI. CDR3 amino acids: CASSEASRGPFF. DNA of the CDR3: TGTGCCAGCAGTGAAGCGTCGAGGGGACCTTTCTTT.